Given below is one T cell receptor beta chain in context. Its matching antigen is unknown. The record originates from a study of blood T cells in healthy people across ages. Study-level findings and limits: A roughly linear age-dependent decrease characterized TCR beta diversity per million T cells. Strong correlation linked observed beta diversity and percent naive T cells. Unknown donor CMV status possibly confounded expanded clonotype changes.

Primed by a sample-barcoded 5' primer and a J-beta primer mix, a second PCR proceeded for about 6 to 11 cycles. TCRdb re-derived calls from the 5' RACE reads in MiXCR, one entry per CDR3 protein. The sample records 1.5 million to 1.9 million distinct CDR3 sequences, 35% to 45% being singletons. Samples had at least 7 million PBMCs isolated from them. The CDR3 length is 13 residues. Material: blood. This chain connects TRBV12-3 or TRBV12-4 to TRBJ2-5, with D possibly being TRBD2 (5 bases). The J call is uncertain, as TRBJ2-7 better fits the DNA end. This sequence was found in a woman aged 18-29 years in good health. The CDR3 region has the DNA TGTGCCAGCAGCATGGGAGTAGCCTACGAGCAGTACTTC. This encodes CASSMGVAYEQYF.